This TCR beta chain was sequenced for a study of memory CD4+ T cells and cytomegalovirus serostatus. Study-wide results and caveats: CD4+ memory repertoires contained about 40% of the 164 reported CMV TCRbeta sequences.

Profiled with immunoSEQ multiplex PCR; TCRdb holds only in-frame clones, not every one. The repertoire holds 50,000 or so clones, with approximately 83% as singletons. This CDR3 region has 12 residues. Trimming took 5 bases from V and 4 from J, leaving 9 bases between them. Germline values: CDR1 GTSNPN, CDR2 SVGIG (reference sequence). Details on this clone: Its antigen is undetermined.

The sort gate was single viable CD3+CD4+CD8-CD45RO+ cells for memory CD4+ T cells. This chain joins TRBV30 and TRBJ1-5; TRBD1 is a possible D gene (5 bases). The specimen was memory CD4+ T cells from blood. The TCR was taken from an adult in good health and CMV-seronegative. The CDR3 protein is CAWGHSNQPQHF. The CDR3 DNA reads TGTGCCTGGGGACATAGTAATCAGCCCCAGCATTTT.